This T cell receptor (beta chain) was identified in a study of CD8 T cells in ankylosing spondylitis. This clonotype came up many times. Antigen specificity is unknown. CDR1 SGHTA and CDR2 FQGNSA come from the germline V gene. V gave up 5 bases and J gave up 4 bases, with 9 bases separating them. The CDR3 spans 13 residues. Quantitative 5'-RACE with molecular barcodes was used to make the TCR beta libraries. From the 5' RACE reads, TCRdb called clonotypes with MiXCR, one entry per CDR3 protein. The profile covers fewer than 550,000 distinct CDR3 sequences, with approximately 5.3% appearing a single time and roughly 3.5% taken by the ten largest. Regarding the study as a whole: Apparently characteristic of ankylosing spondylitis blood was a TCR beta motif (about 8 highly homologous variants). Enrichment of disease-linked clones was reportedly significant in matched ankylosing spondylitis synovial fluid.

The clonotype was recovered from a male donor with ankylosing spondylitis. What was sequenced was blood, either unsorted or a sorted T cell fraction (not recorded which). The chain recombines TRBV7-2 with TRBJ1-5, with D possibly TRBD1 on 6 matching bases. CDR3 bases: TGTGCCAGCAGCCGGGACAATAATCAGCCCCAGCATTTT. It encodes CASSRDNNQPQHF.